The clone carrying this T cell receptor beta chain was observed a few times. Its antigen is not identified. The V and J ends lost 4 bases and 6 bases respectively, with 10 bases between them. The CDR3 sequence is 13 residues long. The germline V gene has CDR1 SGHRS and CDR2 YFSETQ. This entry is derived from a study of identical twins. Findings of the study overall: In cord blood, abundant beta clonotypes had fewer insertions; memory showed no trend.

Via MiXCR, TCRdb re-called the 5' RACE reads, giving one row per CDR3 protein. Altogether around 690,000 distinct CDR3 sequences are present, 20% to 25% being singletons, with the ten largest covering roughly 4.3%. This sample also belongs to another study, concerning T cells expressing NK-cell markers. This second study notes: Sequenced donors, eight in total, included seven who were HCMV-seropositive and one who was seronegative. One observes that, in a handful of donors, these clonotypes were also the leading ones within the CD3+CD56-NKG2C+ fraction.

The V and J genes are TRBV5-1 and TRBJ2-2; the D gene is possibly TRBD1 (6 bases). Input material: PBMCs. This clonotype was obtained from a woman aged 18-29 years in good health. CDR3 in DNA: TGCGCCAGCAGCCAGTACAGGGCCGGGGAGCTGTTTTTT. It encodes CASSQYRAGELFF. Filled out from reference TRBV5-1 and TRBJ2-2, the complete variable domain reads KAGVTQTPRYLIKTRGQQVTLSCSPISGHRSVSWYQQTPGQGLQFLFEYFSETQRNKGNFPGRFSGRQFSNSRSEMNVSTLELGDSALYLCASSQYRAGELFFGEGSRLTVL.